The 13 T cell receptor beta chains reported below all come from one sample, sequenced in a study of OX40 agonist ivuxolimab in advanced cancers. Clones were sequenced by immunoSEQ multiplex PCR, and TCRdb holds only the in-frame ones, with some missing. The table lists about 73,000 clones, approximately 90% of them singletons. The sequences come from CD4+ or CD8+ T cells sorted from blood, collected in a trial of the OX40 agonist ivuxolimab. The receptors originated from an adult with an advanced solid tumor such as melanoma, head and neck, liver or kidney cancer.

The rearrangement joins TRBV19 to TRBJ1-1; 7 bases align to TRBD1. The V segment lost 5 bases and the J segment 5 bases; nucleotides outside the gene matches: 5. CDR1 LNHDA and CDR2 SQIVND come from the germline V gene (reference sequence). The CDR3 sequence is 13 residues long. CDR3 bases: TGTGCCAGTAGTGAATTACAGGGGACTGAAGCTTTCTTT. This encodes CASSELQGTEAFF.

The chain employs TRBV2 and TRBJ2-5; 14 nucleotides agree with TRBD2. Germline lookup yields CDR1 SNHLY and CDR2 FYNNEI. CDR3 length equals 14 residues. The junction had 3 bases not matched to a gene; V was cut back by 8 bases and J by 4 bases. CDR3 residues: CASGGTSGRETQYF. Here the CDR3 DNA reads TGTGCCAGCGGCGGGACTAGCGGGAGAGAGACCCAGTACTTC.

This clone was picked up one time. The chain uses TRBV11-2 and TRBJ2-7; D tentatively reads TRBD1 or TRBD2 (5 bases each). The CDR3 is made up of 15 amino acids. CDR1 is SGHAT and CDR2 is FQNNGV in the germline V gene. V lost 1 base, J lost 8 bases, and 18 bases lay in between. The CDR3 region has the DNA TGTGCCAGCAGCTTAGGGGGAGTCTCCAGGGCTCAGCAGTACTTC. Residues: CASSLGGVSRAQQYF. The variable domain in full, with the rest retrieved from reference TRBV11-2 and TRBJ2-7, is EAGVAQSPRYKIIEKRQSVAFWCNPISGHATLYWYQQILGQGPKLLIQFQNNGVVDDSQLPKDRFSAERLKGVDSTLKIQPAKLEDSAVYLCASSLGGVSRAQQYFGPGTRLTVT.

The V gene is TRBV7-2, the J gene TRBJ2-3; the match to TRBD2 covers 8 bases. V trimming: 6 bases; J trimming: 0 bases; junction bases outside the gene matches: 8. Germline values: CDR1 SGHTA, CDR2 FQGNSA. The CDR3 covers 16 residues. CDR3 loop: CASSFFSGVSTDTQYF. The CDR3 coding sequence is TGTGCCAGCAGTTTTTTTAGCGGGGTTAGCACAGATACGCAGTATTTT.

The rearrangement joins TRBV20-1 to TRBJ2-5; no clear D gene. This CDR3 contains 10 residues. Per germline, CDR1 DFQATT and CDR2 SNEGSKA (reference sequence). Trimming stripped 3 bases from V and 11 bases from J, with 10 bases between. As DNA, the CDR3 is TGCAGTGCTAGCGACACTCTGCAGTACTTC. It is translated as CSASDTLQYF.

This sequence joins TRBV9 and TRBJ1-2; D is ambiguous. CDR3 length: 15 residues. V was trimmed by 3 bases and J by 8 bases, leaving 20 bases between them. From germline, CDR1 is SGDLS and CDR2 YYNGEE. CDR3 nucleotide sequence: TGTGCCAGCAGCGACCAGAGAACTCCAGGTATGGGCTACACCTTC. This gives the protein CASSDQRTPGMGYTF.

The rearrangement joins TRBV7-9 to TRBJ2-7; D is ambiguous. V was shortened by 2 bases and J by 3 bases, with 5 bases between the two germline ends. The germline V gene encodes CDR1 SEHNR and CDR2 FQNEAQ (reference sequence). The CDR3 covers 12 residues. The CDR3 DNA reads TGTGCCAGCAGCTTATATGACTACGAGCAGTACTTC. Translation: CASSLYDYEQYF.

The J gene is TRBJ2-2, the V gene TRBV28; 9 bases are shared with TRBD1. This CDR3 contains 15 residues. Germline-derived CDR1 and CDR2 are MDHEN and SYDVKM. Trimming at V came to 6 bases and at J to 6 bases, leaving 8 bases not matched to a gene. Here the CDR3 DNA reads TGTGCCAGCAGGAAAACAGGGGGCAGGGCCGGGGAGCTGTTTTTT. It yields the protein CASRKTGGRAGELFF.

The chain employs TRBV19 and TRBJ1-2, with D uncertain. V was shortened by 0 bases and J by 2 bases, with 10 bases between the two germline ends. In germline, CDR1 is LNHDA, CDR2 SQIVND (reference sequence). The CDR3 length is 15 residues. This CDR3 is CASSIDRARNYGYTF. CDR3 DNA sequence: TGTGCCAGTAGTATAGATAGAGCAAGGAACTATGGCTACACCTTC.

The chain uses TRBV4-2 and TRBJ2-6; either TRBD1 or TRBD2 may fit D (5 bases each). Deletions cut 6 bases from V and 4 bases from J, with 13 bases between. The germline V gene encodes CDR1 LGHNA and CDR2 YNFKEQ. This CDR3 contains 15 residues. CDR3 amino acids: CASRQPGTGANVLTF. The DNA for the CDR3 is TGTGCCAGCAGACAACCAGGGACGGGGGCCAACGTCCTGACTTTC.

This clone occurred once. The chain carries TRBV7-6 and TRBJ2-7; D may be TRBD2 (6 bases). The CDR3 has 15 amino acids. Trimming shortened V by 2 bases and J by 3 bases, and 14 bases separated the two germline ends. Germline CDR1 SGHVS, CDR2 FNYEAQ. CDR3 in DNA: TGTGCCAGCAGCTTAACCTTTGGAGGGAGCTACGAGCAGTACTTC. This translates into CASSLTFGGSYEQYF.

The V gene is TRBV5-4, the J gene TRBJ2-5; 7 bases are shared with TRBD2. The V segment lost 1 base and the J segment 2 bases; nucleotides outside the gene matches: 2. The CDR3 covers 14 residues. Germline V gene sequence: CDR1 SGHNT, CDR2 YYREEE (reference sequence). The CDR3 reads CASSLPGRQETQYF. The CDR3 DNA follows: TGTGCCAGCAGCTTGCCCGGGAGGCAAGAGACCCAGTACTTC.

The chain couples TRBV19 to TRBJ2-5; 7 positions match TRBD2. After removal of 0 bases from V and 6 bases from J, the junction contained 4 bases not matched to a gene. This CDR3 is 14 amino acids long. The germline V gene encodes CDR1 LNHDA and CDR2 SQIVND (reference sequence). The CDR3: CASSIDLLAKTQYF. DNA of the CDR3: TGTGCCAGTAGTATAGATTTACTAGCGAAGACCCAGTACTTC.